This T cell receptor (beta chain) was sequenced for a study of beta chain features in type 1 diabetes. Investigators reverse transcribed all isolated RNA, so they sequenced expressed TCRB transcripts. Naive, central memory and regulatory T cell samples came to a mean of approximately 4 million reads. Sequencing was performed with immunoSEQ multiplex PCR; in TCRdb, only in-frame clones are kept and a portion is missing. The sample lists over 650,000 clones, roughly 13% occurring once. Findings and caveats of the study: Across patients, naive, central memory and Treg TCRB repertoires exhibited apparently greater similarity than was observed across healthy donors. Sequencing the cDNA could make cells with high TCR expression show up more than they should. Type 1 diabetes patients showed a moderate but significant shortening of TCRB CDR3s in all four CD4+ subsets. A PCR bias possibly favoring shorter templates would apply equally to patients and controls.

Trimming left V 1 base short and J 2 bases short, with 15 bases between. The CDR3 has 18 residues. CDR1 is SGHAT and CDR2 is FQNNGV in the germline V gene. This clone was counted between two and nine times. Its target is not known. The sample was naive CD4+ T cells from blood. This clonotype was obtained from a man younger than 30 with type 1 diabetes. The rearrangement links TRBV11-2 to TRBJ2-6; D unresolved. As DNA, the CDR3 is TGTGCCAGCAGCTTAGTATTCCCCCCTCTCGCTGGGGCCAACGTCCTGACTTTC. This translates into CASSLVFPPLAGANVLTF.